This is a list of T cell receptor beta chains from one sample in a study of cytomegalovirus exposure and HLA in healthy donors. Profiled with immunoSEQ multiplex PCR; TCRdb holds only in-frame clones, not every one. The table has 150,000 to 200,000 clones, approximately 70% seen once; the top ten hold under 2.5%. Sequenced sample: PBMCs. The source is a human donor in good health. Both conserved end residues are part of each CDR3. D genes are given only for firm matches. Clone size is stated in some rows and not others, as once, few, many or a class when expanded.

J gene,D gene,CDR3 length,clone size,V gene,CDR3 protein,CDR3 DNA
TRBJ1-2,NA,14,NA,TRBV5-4,CASSLTGSDYGYTF,TGTGCCAGCAGCTTGACAGGGTCGGACTATGGCTACACCTTC
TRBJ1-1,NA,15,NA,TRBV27,CASSLSTPGGTEAFF,TGTGCCAGCAGTTTATCGACACCCGGGGGGACTGAAGCTTTCTTT
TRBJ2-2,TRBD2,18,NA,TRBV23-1,CASSQFGVAAGWIGELFF,TGCGCCAGCAGTCAATTCGGAGTCGCAGCGGGGTGGATCGGGGAGCTGTTTTTT
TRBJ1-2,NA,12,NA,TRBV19,CASTIAGAGYTF,TGTGCCAGTACTATAGCAGGGGCTGGCTACACCTTC
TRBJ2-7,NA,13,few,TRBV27,CASSLSRDYEQYF,TGTGCCAGCAGTTTATCGAGGGATTACGAGCAGTACTTC
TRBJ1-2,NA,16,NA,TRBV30,CAWSPHTTGFNYGYTF,TGTGCCTGGAGTCCGCATACAACAGGATTTAACTATGGCTACACCTTC
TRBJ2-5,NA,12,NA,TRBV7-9,CASSLLVETQYF,TGTGCCAGCAGCTTACTCGTAGAGACCCAGTACTTC
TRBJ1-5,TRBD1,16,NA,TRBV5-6,CASSSGSGTGNQPQHF,TGTGCCAGCAGCTCTGGTTCCGGGACAGGCAATCAGCCCCAGCATTTT
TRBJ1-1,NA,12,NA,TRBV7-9,CASSLGAAEAFF,TGTGCCAGCAGCTTGGGGGCGGCTGAAGCTTTCTTT
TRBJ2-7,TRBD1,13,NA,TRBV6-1,CASSKPTGGEQYF,TGTGCCAGCAGTAAACCGACAGGGGGCGAGCAGTACTTC
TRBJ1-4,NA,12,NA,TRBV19,CASSGGSEKLFF,TGTGCCAGCTCCGGGGGATCGGAAAAACTGTTTTTT
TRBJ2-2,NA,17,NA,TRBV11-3,CASSPDAAVRGTGELFF,TGTGCCAGCAGCCCCGACGCGGCTGTCCGGGGCACCGGGGAGCTGTTTTTT
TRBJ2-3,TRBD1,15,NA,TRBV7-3,CASSSDRGRTDTQYF,TGTGCCAGCAGCTCCGACAGGGGACGGACAGATACGCAGTATTTT
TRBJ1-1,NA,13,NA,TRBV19,CASSIGRDTEAFF,TGTGCCAGTAGTATCGGGAGGGACACTGAAGCTTTCTTT
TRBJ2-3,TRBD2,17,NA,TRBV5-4,CASEPRGGPTLTDTQYF,TGTGCCAGCGAACCCCGGGGGGGGCCTACGCTCACAGATACGCAGTATTTT
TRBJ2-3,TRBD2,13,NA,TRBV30,CAWDGTRADTQYF,TGTGCCTGGGACGGGACTAGGGCAGATACGCAGTATTTT
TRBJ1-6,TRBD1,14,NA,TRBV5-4,CASQQGLASSPLHF,TGTGCCAGCCAACAGGGGCTGGCGTCTTCACCCCTCCACTTT
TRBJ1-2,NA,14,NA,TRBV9,CASIGLKPPYGYTF,TGTGCCAGCATTGGACTCAAGCCACCCTATGGCTACACCTTC
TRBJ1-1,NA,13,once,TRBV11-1,CASRLQGFGEAFF,TGTGCCAGCAGATTACAGGGTTTTGGTGAAGCTTTCTTT
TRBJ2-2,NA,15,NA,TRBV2,CASRAGTFNTGELFF,TGTGCCAGCAGGGCCGGGACTTTTAACACCGGGGAGCTGTTTTTT
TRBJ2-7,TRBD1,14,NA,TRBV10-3,CAISDGQGIHEQYF,TGTGCCATCAGTGATGGACAGGGTATCCACGAGCAGTACTTC
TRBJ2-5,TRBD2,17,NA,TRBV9,CASSVGLAGTLQETQYF,TGTGCCAGCAGCGTAGGGCTAGCGGGGACCCTGCAGGAGACCCAGTACTTC
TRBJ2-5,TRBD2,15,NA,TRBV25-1,CASSELGTSAETQYF,TGTGCCAGCAGTGAATTGGGGACTAGCGCAGAGACCCAGTACTTC
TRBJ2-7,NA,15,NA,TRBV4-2,CASSQEGGGNYEQYF,TGTGCCAGCAGCCAAGAAGGCGGAGGGAACTACGAGCAGTACTTC
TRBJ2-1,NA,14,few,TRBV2,CASSPGGDYNEQFF,TGTGCCAGCAGCCCTGGGGGCGACTACAATGAGCAGTTCTTC
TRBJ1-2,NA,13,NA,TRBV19,CASNRQRTNGYTF,TGTGCCAGTAATCGACAGAGGACGAATGGCTACACCTTC
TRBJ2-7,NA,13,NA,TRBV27,CASSLSAGYEQYF,TGTGCCAGCAGTTTATCGGCGGGCTACGAGCAGTACTTC
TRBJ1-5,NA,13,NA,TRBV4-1,CASSQGVNQPQHF,TGCGCCAGCAGCCAAGGAGTTAATCAGCCCCAGCATTTT
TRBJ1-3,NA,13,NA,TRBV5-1,CASSASSGNTIYF,TGCGCCAGCAGTGCGAGCTCTGGAAACACCATATATTTT
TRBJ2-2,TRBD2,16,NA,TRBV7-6,CASSLMAGGNTGELFF,TGTGCCAGCAGCTTAATGGCGGGGGGGAACACCGGGGAGCTGTTTTTT
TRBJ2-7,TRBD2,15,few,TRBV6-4,CASSRGLAGPYEQYF,TGTGCCAGCAGTAGGGGACTAGCGGGACCCTACGAGCAGTACTTC
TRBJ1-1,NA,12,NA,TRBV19,CASKEFNTEAFF,TGTGCCAGTAAGGAGTTCAACACTGAAGCTTTCTTT
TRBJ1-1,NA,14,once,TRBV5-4,CASSLGILVTEAFF,TGTGCCAGCAGCTTGGGAATATTAGTCACTGAAGCTTTCTTT
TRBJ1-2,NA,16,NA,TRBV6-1,CASSDTPGRGKDGYTF,TGTGCCAGCAGTGACACTCCAGGCCGGGGAAAGGACGGCTACACCTTC
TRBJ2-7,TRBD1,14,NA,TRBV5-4,CASSEGTVSYEQYF,TGTGCCAGCAGCGAGGGGACAGTTTCCTACGAGCAGTACTTC
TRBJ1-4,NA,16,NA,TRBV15,CATSSLGGGSNEKLFF,TGTGCCACCAGCAGCTTAGGGGGGGGATCTAATGAAAAACTGTTTTTT
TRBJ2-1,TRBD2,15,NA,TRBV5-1,CASSILLSGGNEQFF,TGCGCCAGCAGCATACTTCTGAGCGGGGGCAATGAGCAGTTCTTC
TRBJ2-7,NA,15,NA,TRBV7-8,CASSLEPGTNYEQYF,TGTGCCAGCAGCTTGGAACCGGGAACTAACTACGAGCAGTACTTC
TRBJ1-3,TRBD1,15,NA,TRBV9,CASATAGGFGDTIYF,TGTGCCAGCGCTACGGCAGGGGGATTCGGGGACACCATATATTTT
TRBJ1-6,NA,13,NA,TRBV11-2,CASSRQTNSPLHF,TGTGCCAGCAGTCGACAGACCAATTCACCCCTCCACTTT
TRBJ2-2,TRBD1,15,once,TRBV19,CASSTGTGIAGELFF,TGTGCCAGTAGTACCGGGACAGGGATAGCCGGGGAGCTGTTTTTT
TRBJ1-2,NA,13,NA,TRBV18,CASSPPGNYGYTF,TGTGCTAGCTCACCTCCGGGGAACTATGGCTACACCTTC
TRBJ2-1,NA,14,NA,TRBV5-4,CASSLGLFYNEQFF,TGTGCCAGCAGCTTGGGGCTTTTTTACAATGAGCAGTTCTTC
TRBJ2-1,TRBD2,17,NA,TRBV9,CASSVPAGGPSYNEQFF,TGTGCCAGCAGCGTTCCAGCGGGGGGGCCTAGTTACAATGAGCAGTTCTTC
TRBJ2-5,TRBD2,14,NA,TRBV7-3,CASSLGRGAETQYF,TGTGCCAGCAGCTTAGGGCGGGGGGCCGAGACCCAGTACTTC
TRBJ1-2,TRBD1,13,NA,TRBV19,CASRRDRNYGYTF,TGTGCCAGTAGACGGGACAGGAACTATGGCTACACCTTC
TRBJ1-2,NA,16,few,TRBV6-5,CASSYVAGVPLGGYTF,TGTGCCAGCAGTTATGTTGCAGGGGTCCCGCTGGGGGGCTACACCTTC
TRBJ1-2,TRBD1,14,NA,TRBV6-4,CASRADRANYGYTF,TGTGCCAGCAGAGCAGACAGGGCGAACTATGGCTACACCTTC
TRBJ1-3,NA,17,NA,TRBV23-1,CASTRDMVLRVGNTIYF,TGCGCCAGCACCCGGGACATGGTCTTACGAGTTGGAAACACCATATATTTT
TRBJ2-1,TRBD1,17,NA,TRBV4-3,CASSRLVGTGVVNEQFF,TGCGCCAGCAGCCGCTTAGTGGGGACAGGGGTAGTGAATGAGCAGTTCTTC